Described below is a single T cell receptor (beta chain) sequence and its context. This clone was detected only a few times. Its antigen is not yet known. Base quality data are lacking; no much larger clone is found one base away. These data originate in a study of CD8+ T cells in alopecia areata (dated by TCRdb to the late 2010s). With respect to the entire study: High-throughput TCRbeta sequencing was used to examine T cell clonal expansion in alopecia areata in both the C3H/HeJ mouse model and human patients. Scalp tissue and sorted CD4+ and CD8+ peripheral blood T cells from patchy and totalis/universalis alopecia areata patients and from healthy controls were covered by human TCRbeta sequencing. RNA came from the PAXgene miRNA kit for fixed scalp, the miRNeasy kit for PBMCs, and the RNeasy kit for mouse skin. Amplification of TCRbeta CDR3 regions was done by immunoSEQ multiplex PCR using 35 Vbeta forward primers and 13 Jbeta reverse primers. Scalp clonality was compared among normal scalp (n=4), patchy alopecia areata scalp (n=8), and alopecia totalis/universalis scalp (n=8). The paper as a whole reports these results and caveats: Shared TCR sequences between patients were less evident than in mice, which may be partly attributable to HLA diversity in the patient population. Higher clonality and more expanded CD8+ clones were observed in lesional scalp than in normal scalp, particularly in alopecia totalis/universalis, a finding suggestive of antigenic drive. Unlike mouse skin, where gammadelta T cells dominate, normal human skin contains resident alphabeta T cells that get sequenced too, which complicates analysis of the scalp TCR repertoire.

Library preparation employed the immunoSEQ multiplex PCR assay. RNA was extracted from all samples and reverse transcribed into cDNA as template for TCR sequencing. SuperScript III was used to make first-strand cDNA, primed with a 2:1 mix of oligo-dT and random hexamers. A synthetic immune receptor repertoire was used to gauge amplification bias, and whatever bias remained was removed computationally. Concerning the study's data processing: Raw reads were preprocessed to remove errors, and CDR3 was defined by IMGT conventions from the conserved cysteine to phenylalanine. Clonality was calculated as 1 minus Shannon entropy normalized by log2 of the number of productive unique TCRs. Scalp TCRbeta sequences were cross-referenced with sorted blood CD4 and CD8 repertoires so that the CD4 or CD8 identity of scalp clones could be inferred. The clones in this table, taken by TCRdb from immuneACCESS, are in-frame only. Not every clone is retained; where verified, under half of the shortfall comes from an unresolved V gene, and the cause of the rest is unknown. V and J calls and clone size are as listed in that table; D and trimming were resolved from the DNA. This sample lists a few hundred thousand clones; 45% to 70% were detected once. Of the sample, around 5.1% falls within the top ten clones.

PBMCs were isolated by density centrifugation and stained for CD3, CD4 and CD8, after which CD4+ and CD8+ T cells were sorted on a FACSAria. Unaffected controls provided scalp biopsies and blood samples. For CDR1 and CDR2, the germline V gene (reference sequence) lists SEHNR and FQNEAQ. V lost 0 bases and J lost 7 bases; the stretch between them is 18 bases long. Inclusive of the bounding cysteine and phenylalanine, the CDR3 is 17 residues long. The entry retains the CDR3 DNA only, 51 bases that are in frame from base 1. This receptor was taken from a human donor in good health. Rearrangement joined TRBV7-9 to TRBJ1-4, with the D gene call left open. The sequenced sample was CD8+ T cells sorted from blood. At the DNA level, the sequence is TGTGCCAGCAGCTTAGCCGTAGGATTCGACAACGGTGAAAAACTGTTTTTT. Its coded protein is CASSLAVGFDNGEKLFF.